The 6 T cell receptor beta chains below all came from one sample that was sequenced in a study of cytomegalovirus exposure and HLA in healthy donors. Use of 60 Vbeta and 13 Jbeta primers characterized the PCR. Here immunoSEQ multiplex PCR was the method, and the copy in TCRdb shows in-frame clones only, minus some. The sample includes around 140,000 clones. Sequencing used PBMCs. The source of these receptors is a young woman in good health and CMV-seronegative.

The V and J genes are TRBV29-1 and TRBJ2-7; D is perhaps TRBD1 (6 bases). V shed 4 bases and J shed 3 bases, with 13 bases lying between them. Germline assignment: CDR1 SQVTM and CDR2 ANQGSEA. CDR3 length: 13 amino acids. The CDR3 sequence: CSVVAQGNYEQYF. The DNA of the CDR3 is TGCAGCGTTGTAGCCCAGGGGAACTACGAGCAGTACTTC.

This chain connects TRBV6-5 to TRBJ1-2; no definite D call. V lost 6 bases and J 9 bases, leaving 14 bases between the germline ends. The germline CDR1 and CDR2 sequences are MNHEY and SVGAGI. The CDR3 length is 12 residues. CDR3 in DNA: TGTGCCAGCAGCCACGAAGCTGGTAGCTACACCTTC. It translates to CASSHEAGSYTF.

This chain connects TRBV5-6 to TRBJ1-1, with D unclear. From germline, CDR1 is SGHDT and CDR2 YYEEEE. This CDR3 region has 16 residues. The ends were cut back, 7 bases at V and 3 bases at J, with 22 bases in the middle. The CDR3 DNA sequence: TGTGCCAGCTCCCGGGAGGGCCTTACTATTTACACTGAAGCTTTCTTT. Protein sequence: CASSREGLTIYTEAFF.

The chain joins TRBV28 to TRBJ2-7; 7 positions match TRBD2. This CDR3 has 13 amino acids. J was trimmed by 6 bases and V by 4 bases; bases with no gene match: 6. The germline V gene encodes CDR1 MDHEN and CDR2 SYDVKM. CDR3: CASSWLREGEQYF. CDR3 nucleotide sequence: TGTGCCAGCAGTTGGCTTAGGGAGGGCGAGCAGTACTTC.

The V gene is TRBV14, the J gene TRBJ1-5; tentatively, D is TRBD1 (6 bases). From germline, CDR1 is SGHDN and CDR2 FVKESK. The CDR3 spans 13 residues. The V end was cut by 8 bases, the J end by 9 bases, with 17 bases between. CDR3 sequence reads: CASGGGPKTPQHF. In DNA, the CDR3 is TGTGCCAGCGGGGGGGGGCCCAAGACGCCCCAGCATTTT.

The gene calls are TRBV5-1 and TRBJ1-1; D ambiguous. Germline CDR1 and CDR2: SGHRS and YFSETQ. Deletions cut 2 bases from V and 5 bases from J, with 13 bases between. CDR3 length: 14 amino acids. The DNA of the CDR3 is TGCGCCAGCAGCTTTCAGCGTGATGGGACTGAAGCTTTCTTT. It yields the protein CASSFQRDGTEAFF.